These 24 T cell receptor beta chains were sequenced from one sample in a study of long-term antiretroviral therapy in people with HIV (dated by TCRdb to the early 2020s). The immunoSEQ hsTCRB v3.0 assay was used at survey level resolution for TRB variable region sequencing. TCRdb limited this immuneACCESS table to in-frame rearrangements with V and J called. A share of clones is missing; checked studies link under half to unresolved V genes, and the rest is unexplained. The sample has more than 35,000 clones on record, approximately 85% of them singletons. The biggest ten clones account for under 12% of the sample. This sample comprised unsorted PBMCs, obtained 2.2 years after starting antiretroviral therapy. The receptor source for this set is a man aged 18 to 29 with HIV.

This chain's CDR3 is CASKIRGPYTEAFF. The CDR3 bases are TGTGCCAGCAAAATAAGGGGTCCCTACACTGAAGCTTTCTTT. This chain links TRBV28 with TRBJ1-1; tentative D call: TRBD1 (5 bases). The CDR3 consists of 14 residues. Between the trimmed V and J ends, which lost 7 bases and 3 bases, there was a span of 15 bases. Per germline, CDR1 MDHEN and CDR2 SYDVKM.

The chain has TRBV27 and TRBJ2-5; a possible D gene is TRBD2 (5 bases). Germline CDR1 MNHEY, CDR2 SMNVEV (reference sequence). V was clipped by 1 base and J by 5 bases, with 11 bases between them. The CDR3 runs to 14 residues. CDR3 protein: CASSLWYPGETQYF. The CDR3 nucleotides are TGTGCCAGCAGTTTATGGTACCCGGGGGAGACCCAGTACTTC.

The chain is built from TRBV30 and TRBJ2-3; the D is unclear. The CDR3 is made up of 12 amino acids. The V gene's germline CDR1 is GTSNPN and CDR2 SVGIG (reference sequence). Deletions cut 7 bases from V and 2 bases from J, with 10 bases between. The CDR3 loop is CASARFTDTQYF. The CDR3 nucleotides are TGTGCCTCGGCCAGGTTCACAGATACGCAGTATTTT. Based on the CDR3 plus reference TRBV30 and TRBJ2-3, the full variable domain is SQTIHQWPATLVQPVGSPLSLECTVEGTSNPNLYWYRQAAGRGLQLLFYSVGIGQISSEVPQNLSASRPQDRQFILSSKKLLLSDSGFYLCASARFTDTQYFGPGTRLTVL.

The CDR3 sequence is CAWYREDRNTIYF. CDR3 bases: TGTGCCTGGTACAGGGAAGATCGAAACACCATATATTTT. V and J are TRBV30 and TRBJ1-3; possible D gene TRBD1, 6 bases. Germline CDR1 and CDR2: GTSNPN and SVGIG (reference sequence). This CDR3 has 13 residues. V was trimmed by 5 bases and J by 5 bases, leaving 13 bases between them.

CDR3 bases: TGTGCCAGCAGTTTCCTCTCCATGGGGTCTGGGGCCAACGTCCTGACTTTC. This gives the protein CASSFLSMGSGANVLTF. The chain joins TRBV28 to TRBJ2-6; D gene uncertain. CDR3 length: 17 residues. V lost 3 bases and J 1 base, leaving 13 bases between the germline ends. Germline V gene data show CDR1 as MDHEN and CDR2 as SYDVKM.

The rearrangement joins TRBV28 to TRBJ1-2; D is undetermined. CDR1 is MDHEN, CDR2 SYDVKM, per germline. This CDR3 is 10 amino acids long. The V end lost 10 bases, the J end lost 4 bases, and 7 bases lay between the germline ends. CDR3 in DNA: TGTGCCACGCGGGGCTATGGCTACACCTTC. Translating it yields CATRGYGYTF.

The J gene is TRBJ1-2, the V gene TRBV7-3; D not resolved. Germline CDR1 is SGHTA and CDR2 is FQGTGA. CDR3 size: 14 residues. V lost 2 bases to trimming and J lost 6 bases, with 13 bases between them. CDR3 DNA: TGTGCCAGCAGCTTAGGCACCGAGGGCGATGGCTACACCTTC. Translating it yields CASSLGTEGDGYTF.

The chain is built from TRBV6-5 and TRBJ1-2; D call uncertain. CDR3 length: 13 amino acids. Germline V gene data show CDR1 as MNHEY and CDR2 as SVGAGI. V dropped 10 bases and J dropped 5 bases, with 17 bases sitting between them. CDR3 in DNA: TGTGCCACCATCGACGGATCGATGTATGGCTACACCTTC. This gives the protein CATIDGSMYGYTF.

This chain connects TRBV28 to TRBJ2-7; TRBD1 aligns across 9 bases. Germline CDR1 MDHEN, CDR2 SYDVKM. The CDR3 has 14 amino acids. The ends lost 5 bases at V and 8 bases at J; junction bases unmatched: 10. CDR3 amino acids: CASSTRDRVEKQYF. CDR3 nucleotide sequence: TGTGCCAGCAGTACCCGGGACAGGGTCGAAAAGCAGTACTTC.

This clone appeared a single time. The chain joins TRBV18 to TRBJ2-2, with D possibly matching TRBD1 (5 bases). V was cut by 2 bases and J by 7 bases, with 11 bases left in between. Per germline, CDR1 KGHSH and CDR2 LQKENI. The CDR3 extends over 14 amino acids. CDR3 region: CASSPGADVGELFF. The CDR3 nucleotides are TGTGCCAGCTCACCAGGGGCCGACGTCGGGGAGCTGTTTTTT.

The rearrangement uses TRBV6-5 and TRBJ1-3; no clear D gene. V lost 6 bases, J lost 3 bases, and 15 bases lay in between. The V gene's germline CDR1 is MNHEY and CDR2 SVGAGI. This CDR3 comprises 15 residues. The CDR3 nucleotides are TGTGCCAGCAGCCGAGACTTGCTGGGTGGAAACACCATATATTTT. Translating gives CASSRDLLGGNTIYF.

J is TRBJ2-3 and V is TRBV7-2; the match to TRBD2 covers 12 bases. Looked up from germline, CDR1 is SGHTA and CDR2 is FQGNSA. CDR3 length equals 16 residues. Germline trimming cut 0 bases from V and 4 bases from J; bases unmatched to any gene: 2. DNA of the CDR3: TGTGCCAGCAGCTTAGCGGCTAGCGGGGGGGCAGATACGCAGTATTTT. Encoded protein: CASSLAASGGADTQYF. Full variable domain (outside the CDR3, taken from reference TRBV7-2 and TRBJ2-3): GAGVSQSPSNKVTEKGKDVELRCDPISGHTALYWYRQSLGQGLEFLIYFQGNSAPDKSGLPSDRFSAERTGGSVSTLTIQRTQQEDSAVYLCASSLAASGGADTQYFGPGTRLTVL.

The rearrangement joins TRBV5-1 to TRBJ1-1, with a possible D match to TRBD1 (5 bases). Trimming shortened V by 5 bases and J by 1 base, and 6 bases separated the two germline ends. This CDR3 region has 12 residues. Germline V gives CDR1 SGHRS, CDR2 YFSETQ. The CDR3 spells CASRGQNTEAFF. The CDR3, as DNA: TGCGCCAGCAGGGGGCAGAACACTGAAGCTTTCTTT.

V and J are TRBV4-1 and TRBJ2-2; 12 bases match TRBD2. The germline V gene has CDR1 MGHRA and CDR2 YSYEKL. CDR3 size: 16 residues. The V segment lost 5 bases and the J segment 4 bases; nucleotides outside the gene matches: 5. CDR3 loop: CASSSLAGGGTGELFF. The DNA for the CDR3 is TGCGCCAGCAGCTCGCTAGCGGGGGGGGGCACCGGGGAGCTGTTTTTT.

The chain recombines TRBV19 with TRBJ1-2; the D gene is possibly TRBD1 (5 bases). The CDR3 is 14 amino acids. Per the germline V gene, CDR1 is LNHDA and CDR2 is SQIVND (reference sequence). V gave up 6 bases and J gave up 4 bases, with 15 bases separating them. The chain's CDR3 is CASRANRRTYGYTF. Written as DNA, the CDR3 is TGTGCCAGTAGGGCTAACAGGAGGACCTATGGCTACACCTTC.

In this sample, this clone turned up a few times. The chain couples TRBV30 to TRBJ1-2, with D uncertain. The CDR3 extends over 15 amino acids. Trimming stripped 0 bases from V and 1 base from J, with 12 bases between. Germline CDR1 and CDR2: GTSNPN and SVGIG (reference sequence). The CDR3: CAWSVRWQSNYGYTF. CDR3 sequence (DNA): TGTGCCTGGAGTGTAAGGTGGCAGAGTAACTATGGCTACACCTTC.

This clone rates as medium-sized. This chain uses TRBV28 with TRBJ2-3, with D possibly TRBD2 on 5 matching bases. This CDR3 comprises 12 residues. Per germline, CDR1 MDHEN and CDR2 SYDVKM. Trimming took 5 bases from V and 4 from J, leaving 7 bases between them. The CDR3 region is CASSRGPDTQYF. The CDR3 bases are TGTGCCAGCAGTCGAGGGCCAGATACGCAGTATTTT.

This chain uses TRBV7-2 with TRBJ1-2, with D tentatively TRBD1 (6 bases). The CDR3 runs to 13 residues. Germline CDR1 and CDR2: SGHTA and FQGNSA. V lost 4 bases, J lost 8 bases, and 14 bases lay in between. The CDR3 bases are TGTGCCAGCAGCTCTAGCGGGGGGCTAGGCTACACCTTC. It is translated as CASSSSGGLGYTF.

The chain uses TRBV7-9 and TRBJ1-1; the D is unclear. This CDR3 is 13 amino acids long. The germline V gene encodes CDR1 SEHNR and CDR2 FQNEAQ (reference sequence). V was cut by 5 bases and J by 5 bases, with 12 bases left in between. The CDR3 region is CASSPLSRTEAFF. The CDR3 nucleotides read TGTGCCAGCAGCCCCCTTTCGAGAACTGAAGCTTTCTTT. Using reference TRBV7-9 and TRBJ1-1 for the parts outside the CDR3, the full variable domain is DTGVSQNPRHKITKRGQNVTFRCDPISEHNRLYWYRQTLGQGPEFLTYFQNEAQLEKSRLLSDRFSAERPKGSFSTLEIQRTEQGDSAMYLCASSPLSRTEAFFGQGTRLTVV.

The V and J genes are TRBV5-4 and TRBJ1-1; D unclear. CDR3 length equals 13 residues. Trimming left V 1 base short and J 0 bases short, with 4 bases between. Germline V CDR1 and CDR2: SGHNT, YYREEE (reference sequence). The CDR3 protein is CASSLYLNTEAFF. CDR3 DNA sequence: TGTGCCAGCAGCTTGTATCTGAACACTGAAGCTTTCTTT.

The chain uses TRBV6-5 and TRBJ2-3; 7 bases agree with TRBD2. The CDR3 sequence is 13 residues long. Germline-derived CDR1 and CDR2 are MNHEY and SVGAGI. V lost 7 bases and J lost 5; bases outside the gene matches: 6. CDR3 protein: CASTGLDGDTQYF. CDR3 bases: TGTGCCAGCACTGGACTAGACGGAGATACGCAGTATTTT.

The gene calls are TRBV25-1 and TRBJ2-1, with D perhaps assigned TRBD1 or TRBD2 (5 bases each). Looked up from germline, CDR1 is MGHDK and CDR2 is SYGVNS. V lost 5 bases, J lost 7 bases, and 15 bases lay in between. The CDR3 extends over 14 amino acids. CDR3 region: CASSPKGRTNEQFF. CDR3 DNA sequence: TGTGCCAGCAGTCCAAAGGGGCGGACTAATGAGCAGTTCTTC.

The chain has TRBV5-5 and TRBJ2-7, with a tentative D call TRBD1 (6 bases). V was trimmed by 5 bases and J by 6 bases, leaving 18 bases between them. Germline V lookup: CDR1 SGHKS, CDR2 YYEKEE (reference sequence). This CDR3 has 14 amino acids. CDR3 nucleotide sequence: TGTGCCAGCAGGCTCCTTCCAGAGGGGGTCGAGCAGTACTTC. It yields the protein CASRLLPEGVEQYF.

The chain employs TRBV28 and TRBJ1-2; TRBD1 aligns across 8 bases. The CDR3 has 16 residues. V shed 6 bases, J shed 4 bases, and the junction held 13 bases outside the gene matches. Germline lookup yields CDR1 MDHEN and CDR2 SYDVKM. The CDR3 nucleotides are TGTGCCAGCAGCCTTAGGACAGGGAGTTTTCCCTATGGCTACACCTTC. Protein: CASSLRTGSFPYGYTF.